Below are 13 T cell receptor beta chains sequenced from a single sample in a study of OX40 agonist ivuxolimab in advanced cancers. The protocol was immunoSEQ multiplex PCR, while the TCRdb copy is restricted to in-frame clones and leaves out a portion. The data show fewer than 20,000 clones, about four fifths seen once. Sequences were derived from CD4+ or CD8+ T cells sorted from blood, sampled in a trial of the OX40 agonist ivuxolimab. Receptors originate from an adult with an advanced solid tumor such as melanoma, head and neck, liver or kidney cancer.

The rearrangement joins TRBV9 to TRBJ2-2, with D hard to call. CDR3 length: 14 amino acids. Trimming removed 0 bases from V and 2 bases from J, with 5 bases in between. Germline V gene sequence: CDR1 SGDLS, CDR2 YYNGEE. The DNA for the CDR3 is TGTGCCAGCAGCGTAGGGATCAACACCGGGGAGCTGTTTTTT. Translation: CASSVGINTGELFF.

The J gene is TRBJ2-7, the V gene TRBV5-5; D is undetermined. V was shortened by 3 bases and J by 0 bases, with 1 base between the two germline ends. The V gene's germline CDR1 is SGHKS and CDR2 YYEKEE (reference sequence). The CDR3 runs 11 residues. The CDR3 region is CASSSSYEQYF. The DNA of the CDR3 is TGTGCCAGCAGCTCCTCCTACGAGCAGTACTTC.

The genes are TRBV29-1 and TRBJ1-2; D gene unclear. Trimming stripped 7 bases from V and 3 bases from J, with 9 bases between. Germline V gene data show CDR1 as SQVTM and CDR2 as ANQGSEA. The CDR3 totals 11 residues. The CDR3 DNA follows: TGCAGCGCCCTAGAGGACTATGGCTACACCTTC. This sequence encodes CSALEDYGYTF.

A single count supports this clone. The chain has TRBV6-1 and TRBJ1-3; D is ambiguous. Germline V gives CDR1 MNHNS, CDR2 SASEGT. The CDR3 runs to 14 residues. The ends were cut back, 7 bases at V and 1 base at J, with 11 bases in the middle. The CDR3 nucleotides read TGTGCCAGCATCCGGGGATCATCTGGAAACACCATATATTTT. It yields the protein CASIRGSSGNTIYF.

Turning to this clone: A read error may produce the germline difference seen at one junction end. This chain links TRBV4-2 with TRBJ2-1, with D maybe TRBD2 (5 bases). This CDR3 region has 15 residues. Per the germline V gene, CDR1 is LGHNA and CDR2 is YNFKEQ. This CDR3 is CASSQEEGTGDEQFF. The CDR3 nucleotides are TGTGCCAGCAGTCAAGAAGAGGGTACCGGGGATGAGCAGTTCTTC.

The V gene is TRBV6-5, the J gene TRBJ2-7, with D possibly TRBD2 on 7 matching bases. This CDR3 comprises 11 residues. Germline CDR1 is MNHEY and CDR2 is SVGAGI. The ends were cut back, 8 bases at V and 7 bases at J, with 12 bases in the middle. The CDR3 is CASGGAGEQYF. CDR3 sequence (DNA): TGTGCCAGCGGGGGGGCAGGGGAGCAGTACTTC.

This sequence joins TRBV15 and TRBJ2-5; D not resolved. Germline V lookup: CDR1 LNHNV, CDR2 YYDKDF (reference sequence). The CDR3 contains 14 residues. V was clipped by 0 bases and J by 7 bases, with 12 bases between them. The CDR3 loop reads CATSRDHGLGTQYF. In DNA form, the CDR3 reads TGTGCCACCAGCAGAGATCACGGTCTGGGGACCCAGTACTTC.

CDR3 sequence reads: CASSLRLVTGELFF. For the CDR3, the DNA is TGTGCCAGCAGCCTTCGACTGGTCACCGGGGAGCTGTTTTTT. The chain couples TRBV7-2 to TRBJ2-2; the D is unclear. The V end was cut by 5 bases, the J end by 4 bases, with 11 bases between. The CDR3 length is 14 residues. Germline V gives CDR1 SGHTA, CDR2 FQGNSA.

The CDR3 nucleotides are TGTGCCAGCAGCCAACGACAGGGTGGAGAGACCCAGTACTTC. Its translation: CASSQRQGGETQYF. The chain has TRBV6-6 and TRBJ2-5; TRBD1 aligns across 7 bases. V shed 6 bases and J 4 bases; nucleotides not matched to a gene: 8. The germline V gene has CDR1 MNHNY and CDR2 SVGAGI (reference sequence). This CDR3 has 14 amino acids.

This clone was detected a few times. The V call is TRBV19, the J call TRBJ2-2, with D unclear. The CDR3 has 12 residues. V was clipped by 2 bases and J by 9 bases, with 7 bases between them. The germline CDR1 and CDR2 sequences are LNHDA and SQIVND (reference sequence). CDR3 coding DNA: TGTGCCAGTAGTATATATTTGCGGGAGCTGTTTTTT. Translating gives CASSIYLRELFF.

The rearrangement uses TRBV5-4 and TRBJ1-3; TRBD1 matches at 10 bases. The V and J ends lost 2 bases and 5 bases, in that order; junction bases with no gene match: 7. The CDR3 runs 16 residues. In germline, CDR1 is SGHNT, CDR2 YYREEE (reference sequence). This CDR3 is CASSLWDRGIRNTIYF. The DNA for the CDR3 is TGTGCCAGCAGCTTATGGGACAGGGGTATCCGAAACACCATATATTTT.

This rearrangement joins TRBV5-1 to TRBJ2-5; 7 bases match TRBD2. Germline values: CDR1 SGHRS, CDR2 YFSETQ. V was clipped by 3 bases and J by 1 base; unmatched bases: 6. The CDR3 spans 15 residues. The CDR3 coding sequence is TGCGCCAGCAGCTGGGAACTAGCGCCCCAAGAGACCCAGTACTTC. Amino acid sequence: CASSWELAPQETQYF.

The CDR3 loop reads CASSEAGGPPAEQFF. The DNA for the CDR3 is TGTGCCAGCAGTGAAGCGGGAGGGCCCCCTGCTGAGCAGTTCTTC. The V gene is TRBV6-1, the J gene TRBJ2-1; 7 bases are shared with TRBD2. The trim removed 0 bases at V and 9 bases at J, leaving 8 bases unmatched. The CDR3 extends over 15 amino acids. The V gene's germline CDR1 is MNHNS and CDR2 SASEGT.